Listed here are 17 T cell receptor beta chains from one sample, sequenced in a study of vaccination and CD4 T cells after COVID-19. Scientists ran DNA taken from cultured CD4+ T cells through the Oncomine TCR Beta short-read assay for sequencing. TCRdb processed the PCR reads anew with MiXCR; each CDR3 protein has one entry. The sample yields some 16,000 distinct CDR3 sequences, around 44% seen once. Treatment denoted: roughly 10-day PBMC culture with coronavirus spike peptide pools or control peptides (ViraFEST assay). No antigen is known for these receptors. This specimen consisted of CD4+ T cells from blood, cultured in vitro, obtained after SARS-CoV-2 vaccination. These receptors all stem from a human donor who had recovered from COVID-19.

The J gene is TRBJ1-3, the V gene TRBV20-1, with TRBD1 as a possible D gene (6 bases). The CDR3 extends over 13 amino acids. V was pared by 3 bases and J by 6 bases, with 12 bases between. The V gene's germline CDR1 is DFQATT and CDR2 SNEGSKA (reference sequence). The CDR3 spells CSASNGDINTIYF. The CDR3 bases are TGCAGTGCTAGTAACGGGGACATAAACACCATATATTTT.

This chain connects TRBV5-4 to TRBJ2-5, with D maybe TRBD2 (5 bases). The CDR3 has 15 residues. With 2 bases removed from V and 1 base from J, the gap between germline ends came to 12 bases. CDR1 is SGHNT, CDR2 YYREEE, per germline (reference sequence). The CDR3 protein is CASSFQAAGQETQYF. For the CDR3, the DNA is TGTGCCAGCAGCTTCCAAGCGGCGGGCCAAGAGACCCAGTACTTC.

A few counts support this clonotype. This chain connects TRBV20-1 to TRBJ2-5, with 7 bases identical to TRBD1. The CDR3 runs to 13 residues. The germline CDR1 and CDR2 sequences are DFQATT and SNEGSKA (reference sequence). The trim removed 5 bases at V and 0 bases at J, leaving 3 bases unmatched. This CDR3 reads CSASGQNQETQYF. In nucleotides, the CDR3 is TGCAGTGCTTCGGGACAGAACCAAGAGACCCAGTACTTC.

This clonotype is termed medium-sized (0.01 to 0.1%). The chain has TRBV2 and TRBJ2-2; 8 nucleotides match TRBD2. The germline CDR1 and CDR2 sequences are SNHLY and FYNNEI. After removal of 2 bases from V and 2 bases from J, the junction contained 13 bases not matched to a gene. This CDR3 comprises 19 residues. The CDR3 DNA follows: TGTGCCAGCAGTGAACTATTTCCTAGCGGGCCTATTAACACCGGGGAGCTGTTTTTT. This codes for CASSELFPSGPINTGELFF.

Concerning this clonotype: A read error may explain this, as a much larger clone is one base away. V and J are TRBV10-1 and TRBJ2-3, with D perhaps matching TRBD2 (6 bases). The V end was cut by 3 bases, the J end by 4 bases, with 14 bases between. Germline CDR1 and CDR2: WNHNN and SYGVQD (reference sequence). The CDR3 totals 15 residues. DNA for the CDR3: TGCGCCAGCAGTGACCCCCGGCGGGGCGCAGATACGCAGTATTTT. Its protein product is CASSDPRRGADTQYF.

The V and J genes are TRBV19 and TRBJ1-5; 7 nucleotides agree with TRBD1. CDR3 length equals 15 residues. The V and J ends lost 6 bases and 5 bases, in that order; junction bases with no gene match: 10. Germline values: CDR1 LNHDA, CDR2 SQIVND (reference sequence). Here the CDR3 reads CASSTDRRRYQPQHF. In nucleotides, the CDR3 is TGTGCCAGTAGCACGGACAGGAGACGATATCAGCCCCAGCATTTT.

CDR3 protein: CSARGPGTRSVETQYF. CDR3 in DNA: TGCAGTGCTAGGGGTCCCGGGACTAGGTCGGTGGAGACCCAGTACTTC. The chain carries TRBV20-1 and TRBJ2-5, with 8 bases lining up with TRBD2. J lost 5 bases, V lost 3 bases, and 14 bases had no gene match. Germline V lookup: CDR1 DFQATT, CDR2 SNEGSKA (reference sequence). The CDR3 loop spans 16 amino acids.

By share, this clonotype ranks as medium-sized. CDR3 protein: CSATGTMNQPQHF. The CDR3 DNA reads TGCAGTGCTACCGGGACAATGAATCAGCCCCAGCATTTT. V usage is TRBV20-1 and J usage is TRBJ1-5; D perhaps matches TRBD1 (6 bases). The ends were cut back, 4 bases at V and 4 bases at J, with 11 bases in the middle. Germline CDR1 reads DFQATT; CDR2 reads SNEGSKA (reference sequence). This CDR3 is 13 amino acids long.

CDR3 loop: CSARDPQGPSAPLHF. CDR3 in DNA: TGCAGTGCTAGAGATCCACAGGGCCCCTCTGCACCCCTCCACTTT. The chain links TRBV20-1 to TRBJ1-6; D may be TRBD1 (6 bases). Germline V gives CDR1 DFQATT, CDR2 SNEGSKA (reference sequence). Trimming left V 0 bases short and J 11 bases short, with 17 bases between. This CDR3 region has 15 residues.

The V gene is TRBV6-4, the J gene TRBJ2-7; a possible D gene is TRBD1 (6 bases). The CDR3 has 15 residues. CDR1 and CDR2 (germline): MRHNA, SNTAGT. V was cut by 0 bases and J by 7 bases, with 16 bases left in between. The CDR3 sequence: CASSDSPGDLGEQYF. Here the CDR3 DNA reads TGTGCCAGCAGTGACTCCCCAGGGGATCTGGGGGAGCAGTACTTC.

The table lists this clonotype with a few counts. This chain joins TRBV2 and TRBJ1-1; D not certain. The germline V gene has CDR1 SNHLY and CDR2 FYNNEI. Trimming removed 4 bases at V and 11 bases at J, with 8 bases between. This CDR3 has 10 amino acids. CDR3 DNA: TGTGCCAGCAGTGGGAGGGTGGCTTTCTTT. Translation gives CASSGRVAFF.

In its sample, this clonotype is medium-sized. The chain couples TRBV7-6 to TRBJ1-1, with D possibly being TRBD1 (6 bases). In germline, CDR1 is SGHVS, CDR2 FNYEAQ. V was trimmed by 2 bases and J by 0 bases, leaving 10 bases between them. The CDR3 covers 15 residues. CDR3 amino acids: CASSLLTGLNTEAFF. As DNA, the CDR3 is TGTGCCAGCAGCTTATTGACAGGACTGAACACTGAAGCTTTCTTT.

This clonotype was observed a single time. The CDR3 protein is CASSRDRQETQYF. Written as DNA, the CDR3 is TGTGCCAGCAGCCGGGACAGACAAGAGACCCAGTACTTC. The chain couples TRBV14 to TRBJ2-5, with TRBD1 identical over 7 bases. From germline, CDR1 is SGHDN and CDR2 FVKESK. Unmatched junction bases numbered 1, after V lost 4 bases and J lost 2 bases. The CDR3 consists of 13 residues.

This clonotype came up once. This chain uses TRBV20-1 with TRBJ1-6; the match to TRBD1 covers 7 bases. From germline, CDR1 is DFQATT and CDR2 SNEGSKA (reference sequence). There are 19 residues in the CDR3. After removal of 0 bases from V and 5 bases from J, the junction contained 16 bases not matched to a gene. CDR3 bases: TGCAGTGCTAGAGATCACGGACAGGCTAAATCGACGGATAATTCACCCCTCCACTTT. Translation gives CSARDHGQAKSTDNSPLHF.

This clonotype showed up just a few times. This chain links TRBV10-3 with TRBJ1-4, with no clear D. This CDR3 has 13 amino acids. The germline CDR1 and CDR2 sequences are ENHRY and SYGVKD. The germline V and J ends were trimmed by 2 bases and 6 bases, with 7 bases remaining between them. The CDR3 here is CAISERQYEKLFF. The DNA for the CDR3 is TGTGCCATCAGTGAGCGGCAATATGAAAAACTGTTTTTT.

This clonotype was picked up a small number of times. This chain links TRBV6-1 with TRBJ2-7, with 10 bases matching TRBD1. Germline values: CDR1 MNHNS, CDR2 SASEGT. The CDR3 is made up of 15 amino acids. With V trimmed by 4 bases and J by 5 bases, 8 bases remained unmatched. The CDR3: CASSVRQGARNEQYF. The CDR3 DNA reads TGTGCCAGCAGTGTACGACAGGGGGCGAGGAACGAGCAGTACTTC.

This clonotype is medium-sized (0.01 to 0.1%). The chain is built from TRBV12-3 or TRBV12-4 and TRBJ2-4; D is ambiguous. The CDR3 consists of 14 residues. Trimming took 6 bases from V and 5 from J, leaving 14 bases between them. CDR3 bases: TGTGCCAGCAGCCCTCGGCAGGTGGAAAACATTCAGTACTTC. Amino acid sequence: CASSPRQVENIQYF.